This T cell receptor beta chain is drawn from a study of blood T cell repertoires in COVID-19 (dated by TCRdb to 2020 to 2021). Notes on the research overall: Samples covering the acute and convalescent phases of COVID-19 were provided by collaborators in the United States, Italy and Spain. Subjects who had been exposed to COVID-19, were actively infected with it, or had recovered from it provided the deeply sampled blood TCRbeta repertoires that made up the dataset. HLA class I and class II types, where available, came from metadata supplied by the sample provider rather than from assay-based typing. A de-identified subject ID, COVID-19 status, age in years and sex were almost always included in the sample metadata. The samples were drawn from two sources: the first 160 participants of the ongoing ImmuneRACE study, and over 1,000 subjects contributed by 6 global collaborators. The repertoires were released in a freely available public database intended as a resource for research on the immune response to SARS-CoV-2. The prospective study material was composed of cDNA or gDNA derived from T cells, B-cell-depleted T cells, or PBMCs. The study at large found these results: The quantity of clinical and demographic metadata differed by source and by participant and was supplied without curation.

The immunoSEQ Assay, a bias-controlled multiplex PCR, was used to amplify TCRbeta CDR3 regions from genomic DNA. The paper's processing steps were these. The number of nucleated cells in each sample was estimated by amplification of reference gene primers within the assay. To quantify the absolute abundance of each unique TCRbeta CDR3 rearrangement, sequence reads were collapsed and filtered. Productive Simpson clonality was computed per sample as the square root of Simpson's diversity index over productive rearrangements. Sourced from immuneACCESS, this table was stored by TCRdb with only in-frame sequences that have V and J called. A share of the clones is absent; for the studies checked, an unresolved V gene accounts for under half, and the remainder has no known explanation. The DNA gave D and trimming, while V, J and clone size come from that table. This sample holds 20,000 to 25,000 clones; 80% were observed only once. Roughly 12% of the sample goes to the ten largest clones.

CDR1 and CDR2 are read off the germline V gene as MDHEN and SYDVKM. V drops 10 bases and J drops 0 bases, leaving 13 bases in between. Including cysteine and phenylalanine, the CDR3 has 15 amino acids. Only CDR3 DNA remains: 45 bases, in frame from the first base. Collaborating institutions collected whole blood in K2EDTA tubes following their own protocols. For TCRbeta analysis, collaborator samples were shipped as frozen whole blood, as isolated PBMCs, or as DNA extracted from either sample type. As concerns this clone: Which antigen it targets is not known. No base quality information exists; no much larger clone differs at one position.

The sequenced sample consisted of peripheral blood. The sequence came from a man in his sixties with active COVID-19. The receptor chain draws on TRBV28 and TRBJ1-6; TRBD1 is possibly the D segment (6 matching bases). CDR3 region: CATRGGSSYNSPLHF. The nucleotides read TGTGCCACCCGAGGGGGAAGCTCCTATAATTCACCCCTCCACTTT.